These 25 T cell receptor beta chains share one sample of origin, sequenced in a study of T cell responses to AZD1222 COVID-19 vaccine. Repertoires were generated with immunoSEQ multiplex PCR, while TCRdb's copy carries only in-frame clones and drops some. Of about 75,000 clones in the sample, about 91% were seen once. Sequenced material: peripheral blood, taken 28 days after the second dose of the MenACWY control vaccine. Receptors were obtained from an adult who received the MenACWY meningococcal vaccine as a control.

This sequence joins TRBV5-1 and TRBJ1-6; 9 nucleotides align to TRBD1. The CDR3 loop spans 14 amino acids. With V trimmed by 4 bases and J by 11 bases, 7 bases remained unmatched. Germline loops: CDR1 SGHRS, CDR2 YFSETQ. The CDR3 spells CASSVGQGSAPLHF. CDR3 bases: TGCGCCAGCAGCGTGGGACAGGGTAGCGCACCCCTCCACTTT.

V gene TRBV6-4 combines with J gene TRBJ2-3; 10 bases agree with TRBD2. The CDR3 runs 15 residues. CDR1 is MRHNA, CDR2 SNTAGT, per germline. V gave up 6 bases and J gave up 5 bases; unmatched junction bases: 8. The CDR3 region has the DNA TGTGCCAGCAGCCCAACTAGCGGGGCGGGAGATACGCAGTATTTT. Translation gives CASSPTSGAGDTQYF.

This rearrangement joins TRBV6-5 to TRBJ1-2, with D possibly matching TRBD1 (5 bases). CDR1 is MNHEY and CDR2 is SVGAGI in the germline V gene. The V gene lost 0 bases and the J gene lost 2 bases, with 13 bases spanning the gap. The length of the CDR3 is 16 residues. The CDR3 nucleotides are TGTGCCAGCAGTTACTCGTGGGAGGGGAAAAACTATGGCTACACCTTC. It codes for CASSYSWEGKNYGYTF.

The V gene is TRBV6-1, the J gene TRBJ2-3; the D is unclear. From germline, CDR1 is MNHNS and CDR2 SASEGT. The CDR3 contains 12 residues. With 1 base removed from V and 7 bases from J, the gap between germline ends came to 6 bases. In DNA, the CDR3 is TGTGCCAGCAGTGAAGGTCTAAATACGCAGTATTTT. Translated: CASSEGLNTQYF.

The chain has TRBV11-3 and TRBJ1-2; TRBD1 is a possible D gene (5 bases). This CDR3 comprises 14 residues. With 3 bases removed from V and 4 bases from J, the gap between germline ends came to 12 bases. The germline V gene has CDR1 SGHNT and CDR2 YENEEA. The CDR3 region has the DNA TGTGCCAGCAGCTTTGGCCCTGGGGCCTATGGCTACACCTTC. The encoded protein is CASSFGPGAYGYTF.

This clone was counted only a few times. CDR3 sequence (DNA): TGTGCCAGCAGCTTATTCAGCGGGGGGAGCTCTGGGGCCAACGTCCTGACTTTC. Protein product: CASSLFSGGSSGANVLTF. The chain combines TRBV11-2 with TRBJ2-6; 9 bases map to TRBD2. This CDR3 spans 18 amino acids. CDR1 SGHAT and CDR2 FQNNGV come from the germline V gene. With V trimmed by 2 bases and J by 0 bases, 5 bases remained unmatched. Supplemented by reference TRBV11-2 and TRBJ2-6, the full variable domain reads EAGVAQSPRYKIIEKRQSVAFWCNPISGHATLYWYQQILGQGPKLLIQFQNNGVVDDSQLPKDRFSAERLKGVDSTLKIQPAKLEDSAVYLCASSLFSGGSSGANVLTFGAGSRLTVL.

The chain combines TRBV18 with TRBJ1-3; TRBD1 matches 7 bases. Germline V gene lookup returns CDR1 KGHSH and CDR2 LQKENI. The V segment lost 1 base and the J segment 5 bases; nucleotides outside the gene matches: 2. This CDR3 has 14 amino acids. CDR3 nucleotide sequence: TGTGCCAGCTCACCACGACAGGGTAGAAACACCATATATTTT. This gives the protein CASSPRQGRNTIYF.

The CDR3 nucleotides are TGTGCCAGCAGCGTAGCATACAGTCACTATGGCTACACCTTC. This encodes CASSVAYSHYGYTF. This rearrangement joins TRBV9 to TRBJ1-2, with D unresolved. The CDR3 runs 14 residues. V was shortened by 0 bases and J by 3 bases, with 9 bases between the two germline ends. Germline V CDR1 and CDR2: SGDLS, YYNGEE. The full variable domain, rest sourced from reference TRBV9 and TRBJ1-2, is DSGVTQTPKHLITATGQRVTLRCSPRSGDLSVYWYQQSLDQGLQFLIQYYNGEERAKGNILERFSAQQFPDLHSELNLSSLELGDSALYFCASSVAYSHYGYTFGSGTRLTVV.

This rearrangement joins TRBV12-3 or TRBV12-4 to TRBJ1-1; D is unresolved. The germline V and J ends were trimmed by 7 bases and 8 bases, with 17 bases remaining between them. The CDR3 sequence is 13 residues long. The CDR3 loop reads CASTEVSNGEAFF. For the CDR3, the DNA is TGTGCCAGCACCGAAGTAAGTAACGGGGAAGCTTTCTTT.

The rearrangement links TRBV19 to TRBJ2-5, with D uncertain. The CDR3 extends over 13 amino acids. V lost 5 bases and J 1 base, leaving 8 bases between the germline ends. Germline assignment: CDR1 LNHDA and CDR2 SQIVND (reference sequence). The CDR3 loop reads CASSLGFQETQYF. The DNA for the CDR3 is TGTGCCAGTAGTTTGGGGTTCCAAGAGACCCAGTACTTC.

This clone turned up a few times. V usage is TRBV3-1 (or the pseudogene TRBV3-2) and J usage is TRBJ2-2; D is tentatively TRBD1 or TRBD2 (5 bases each). Germline assignment: CDR1 LGHDT and CDR2 YNNKEL (reference sequence). V shed 4 bases and J shed 4 bases, with 10 bases lying between them. CDR3 length: 14 amino acids. The CDR3 is CASSPGRSTGELFF. The CDR3 coding sequence is TGTGCCAGCAGCCCGGGACGGAGCACCGGGGAGCTGTTTTTT.

The J gene is TRBJ1-1, the V gene TRBV6-5, with unresolved D. The germline V gene encodes CDR1 MNHEY and CDR2 SVGAGI. V lost 3 bases, J lost 0 bases, and 2 bases lay in between. The CDR3 sequence is 12 residues long. CDR3 nucleotides: TGTGCCAGCAGTTATATGAACACTGAAGCTTTCTTT. Translation gives CASSYMNTEAFF.

The chain combines TRBV27 with TRBJ2-7, with 7 bases identical to TRBD1. This CDR3 contains 15 residues. Germline CDR1 MNHEY, CDR2 SMNVEV (reference sequence). V dropped 2 bases and J dropped 3; count of bases not matched to a gene: 7. The CDR3 region is CASSLGIDRDYEQYF. In DNA form, the CDR3 reads TGTGCCAGCAGTTTAGGCATCGACAGGGACTACGAGCAGTACTTC.

This chain connects TRBV11-2 to TRBJ2-7; 8 positions agree with TRBD2. CDR3 length: 18 residues. Germline lookup yields CDR1 SGHAT and CDR2 FQNNGV. J gave up 0 bases and V 0 bases, and 10 bases lay outside the gene matches. The CDR3 region has the DNA TGTGCCAGCAGCTTAGACCCCGGGGGGGGCCACTTCTCCTACGAGCAGTACTTC. This translates into CASSLDPGGGHFSYEQYF.

The chain couples TRBV29-1 to TRBJ1-2; the match to TRBD1 covers 8 bases. The CDR3 is made up of 17 amino acids. Trimming cost V 3 bases and J 7 bases; bases outside gene matches: 19. CDR1 is SQVTM and CDR2 is ANQGSEA in the germline V gene. This chain's CDR3 is CSVERARGRDWAGGYTF. Written as DNA, the CDR3 is TGCAGCGTTGAGCGGGCCAGGGGGCGCGATTGGGCCGGTGGCTACACCTTC.

The chain combines TRBV30 with TRBJ1-5; TRBD1 is a possible D gene (6 bases). Trimming removed 5 bases at V and 4 bases at J, with 18 bases between. The CDR3 loop spans 15 amino acids. CDR1 GTSNPN and CDR2 SVGIG come from the germline V gene (reference sequence). The CDR3 DNA follows: TGTGCCTGGGTCCCGAGTGGGGGCGGTAATCAGCCCCAGCATTTT. Translating gives CAWVPSGGGNQPQHF.

The rearrangement joins TRBV5-1 to TRBJ1-4; TRBD1 might be the D (5 bases). V lost 4 bases, J lost 5 bases, and 15 bases lay in between. Germline CDR1 SGHRS, CDR2 YFSETQ. The CDR3 has 15 residues. The CDR3 DNA follows: TGCGCCAGCAGCCCCGTCGGGACGGGCAATGAAAAACTGTTTTTT. Its translation is CASSPVGTGNEKLFF. The variable domain in full, completed from reference TRBV5-1 and TRBJ1-4, reads KAGVTQTPRYLIKTRGQQVTLSCSPISGHRSVSWYQQTPGQGLQFLFEYFSETQRNKGNFPGRFSGRQFSNSRSEMNVSTLELGDSALYLCASSPVGTGNEKLFFGSGTQLSVL.

The gene calls are TRBV10-3 and TRBJ1-6; 9 bases line up with TRBD1. Germline V gives CDR1 ENHRY, CDR2 SYGVKD. V shed 4 bases and J 8 bases; nucleotides not matched to a gene: 6. CDR3 length equals 15 residues. The CDR3 reads CAISGTGDADSPLHF. Written as DNA, the CDR3 is TGTGCCATCAGTGGGACAGGGGATGCCGATTCACCCCTCCACTTT.

V and J are TRBV3-1 (or the pseudogene TRBV3-2) and TRBJ2-5, with D perhaps being TRBD1 or TRBD2 (5 bases each). Trimming pared 8 bases from V and 3 bases from J, leaving 10 bases between. CDR1 and CDR2 (germline): LGHDT, YNNKEL (reference sequence). The CDR3 runs 12 residues. Written as DNA, the CDR3 is TGTGCCAGCGGGACCCCTGAAGAGACCCAGTACTTC. Its protein product is CASGTPEETQYF.

This chain uses TRBV5-1 with TRBJ2-7; a weak D match, TRBD1 (5 bases). The CDR3 extends over 15 amino acids. Trimming shortened V by 4 bases and J by 0 bases, and 14 bases separated the two germline ends. In germline, CDR1 is SGHRS, CDR2 YFSETQ. DNA of the CDR3: TGCGCCAGCAGCCGCGACAGCCCTACCTCCTACGAGCAGTACTTC. Protein: CASSRDSPTSYEQYF.

The genes are TRBV19 and TRBJ2-5; D is possibly TRBD2 (5 bases). Deletions cut 3 bases from V and 1 base from J, with 9 bases between. Germline CDR1 is LNHDA and CDR2 is SQIVND (reference sequence). The CDR3 runs 14 residues. CDR3 coding DNA: TGTGCCAGTAGTATCGGACTCTCCCAAGAGACCCAGTACTTC. The encoded protein is CASSIGLSQETQYF.

This chain links TRBV5-6 with TRBJ2-7, with TRBD1 matching over 8 bases. This CDR3 comprises 17 residues. From germline, CDR1 is SGHDT and CDR2 YYEEEE. Trimming removed 4 bases from V and 5 bases from J; junction bases left unmatched: 17. CDR3 sequence: CASSHRTGTHSLDEQYF. In nucleotides, the CDR3 is TGTGCCAGCAGCCATCGGACAGGGACACACAGCTTGGACGAGCAGTACTTC.

The CDR3 reads CASTPRGNSNYGYTF. CDR3 DNA: TGTGCCAGTACCCCCCGGGGGAATTCGAACTATGGCTACACCTTC. This chain connects TRBV19 to TRBJ1-2, with a weak D call TRBD1 (5 bases). The CDR3 runs 15 residues. V lost 7 bases to trimming and J lost 2 bases, with 17 bases between them. The germline V gene encodes CDR1 LNHDA and CDR2 SQIVND (reference sequence).

The rearrangement uses TRBV28 and TRBJ1-6, with 10 bases matching TRBD1. Germline V gene lookup returns CDR1 MDHEN and CDR2 SYDVKM. V shed 8 bases, J shed 9 bases, and the junction held 16 bases outside the gene matches. The CDR3 sequence is 17 residues long. The CDR3 reads CASAVPGQGRSGSPLHF. DNA for the CDR3: TGTGCCAGCGCCGTCCCGGGACAGGGGCGCTCGGGTTCACCCCTCCACTTT.

This clone was detected only once. V is TRBV2 and J is TRBJ1-2; D is ambiguous. This CDR3 has 10 amino acids. Germline values: CDR1 SNHLY, CDR2 FYNNEI. With 6 bases removed from V and 8 bases from J, the gap between germline ends came to 7 bases. The CDR3 sequence: CASRVGGYTF. Here the CDR3 DNA reads TGTGCCAGCAGAGTCGGGGGCTACACCTTC.